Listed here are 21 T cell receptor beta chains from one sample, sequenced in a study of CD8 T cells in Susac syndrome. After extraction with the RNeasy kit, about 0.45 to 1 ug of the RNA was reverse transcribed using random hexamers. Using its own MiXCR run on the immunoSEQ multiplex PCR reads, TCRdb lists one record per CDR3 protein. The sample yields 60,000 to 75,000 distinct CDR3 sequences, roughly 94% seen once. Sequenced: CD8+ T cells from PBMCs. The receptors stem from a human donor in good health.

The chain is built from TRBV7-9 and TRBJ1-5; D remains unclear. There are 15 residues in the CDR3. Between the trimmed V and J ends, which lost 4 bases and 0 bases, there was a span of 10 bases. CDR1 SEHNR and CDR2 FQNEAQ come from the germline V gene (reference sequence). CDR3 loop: CASSSQAASNQPQHF. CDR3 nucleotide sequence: TGTGCCAGCAGCTCCCAGGCTGCTAGCAATCAGCCCCAGCATTTT.

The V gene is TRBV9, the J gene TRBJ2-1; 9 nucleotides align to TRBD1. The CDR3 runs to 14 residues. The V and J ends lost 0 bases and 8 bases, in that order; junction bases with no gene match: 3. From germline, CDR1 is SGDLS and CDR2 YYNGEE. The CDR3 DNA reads TGTGCCAGCAGCGTAGGGACAGGGGTTTATGAGCAGTTCTTC. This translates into CASSVGTGVYEQFF.

CDR3 amino acids: CASSSGATSTDTQYF. The CDR3 DNA sequence: TGTGCCAGCAGCTCCGGGGCGACGAGCACAGATACGCAGTATTTT. The chain couples TRBV11-1 to TRBJ2-3; the D gene could be TRBD1 or TRBD2 (5 bases each). Germline V gene data show CDR1 as SGHAT and CDR2 as FQDESV (reference sequence). V was pared by 4 bases and J by 0 bases, with 11 bases between. The CDR3 sequence is 15 residues long.

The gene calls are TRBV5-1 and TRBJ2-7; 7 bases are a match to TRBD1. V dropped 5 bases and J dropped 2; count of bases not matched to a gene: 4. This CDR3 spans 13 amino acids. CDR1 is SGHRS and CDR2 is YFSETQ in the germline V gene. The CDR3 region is CASRMTGTYEQYF. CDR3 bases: TGCGCCAGCAGAATGACAGGGACCTACGAGCAGTACTTC. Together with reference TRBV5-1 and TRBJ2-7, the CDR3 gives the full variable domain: KAGVTQTPRYLIKTRGQQVTLSCSPISGHRSVSWYQQTPGQGLQFLFEYFSETQRNKGNFPGRFSGRQFSNSRSEMNVSTLELGDSALYLCASRMTGTYEQYFGPGTRLTVT.

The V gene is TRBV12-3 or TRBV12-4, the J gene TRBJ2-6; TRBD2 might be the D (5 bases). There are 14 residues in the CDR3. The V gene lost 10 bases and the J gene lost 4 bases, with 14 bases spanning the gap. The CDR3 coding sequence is TGTGCCATGGCCGAGGGCCCCGGGGCCAACGTCCTGACTTTC. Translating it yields CAMAEGPGANVLTF.

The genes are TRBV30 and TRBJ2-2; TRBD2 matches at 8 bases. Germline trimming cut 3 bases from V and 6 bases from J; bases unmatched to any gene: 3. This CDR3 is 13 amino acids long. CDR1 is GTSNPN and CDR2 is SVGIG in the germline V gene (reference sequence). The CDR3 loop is CAWSGGASGELFF. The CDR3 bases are TGTGCCTGGAGCGGGGGGGCATCCGGGGAGCTGTTTTTT.

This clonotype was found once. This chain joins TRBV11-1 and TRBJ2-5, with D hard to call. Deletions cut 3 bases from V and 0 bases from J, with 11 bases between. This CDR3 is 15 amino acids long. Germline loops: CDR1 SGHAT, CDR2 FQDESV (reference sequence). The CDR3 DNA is TGTGCCAGCAGCTTCACCAGGACGGACCAAGAGACCCAGTACTTC. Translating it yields CASSFTRTDQETQYF.

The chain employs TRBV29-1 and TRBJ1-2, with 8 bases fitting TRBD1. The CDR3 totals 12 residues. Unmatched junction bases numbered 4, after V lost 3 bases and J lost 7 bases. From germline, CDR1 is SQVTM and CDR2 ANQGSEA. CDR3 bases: TGCAGCGTTGAGGCGGACAGGGCTGGCTACACCTTC. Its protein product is CSVEADRAGYTF.

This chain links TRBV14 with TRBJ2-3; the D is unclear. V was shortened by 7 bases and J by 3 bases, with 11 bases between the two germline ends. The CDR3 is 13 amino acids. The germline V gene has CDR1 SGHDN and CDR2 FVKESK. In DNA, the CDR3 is TGTGCCAGCACTGATGGGCGAACAGATACGCAGTATTTT. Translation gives CASTDGRTDTQYF.

The CDR3 coding sequence is TGCAGCGTTGAGATCCGTGACAGGGAGATCGGCAGCACAGATACGCAGTATTTT. Translating it yields CSVEIRDREIGSTDTQYF. The V call is TRBV29-1, the J call TRBJ2-3; 7 positions match TRBD1. This CDR3 comprises 18 residues. J lost 0 bases, V lost 3 bases, and 15 bases had no gene match. Germline lookup yields CDR1 SQVTM and CDR2 ANQGSEA.

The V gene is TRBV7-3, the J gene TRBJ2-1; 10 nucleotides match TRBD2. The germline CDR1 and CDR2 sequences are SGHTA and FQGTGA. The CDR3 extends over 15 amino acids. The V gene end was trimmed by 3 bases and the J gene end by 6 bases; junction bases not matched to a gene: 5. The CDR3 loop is CASSFLAGGFNEQFF. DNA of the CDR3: TGTGCCAGCAGCTTCTTAGCGGGGGGATTCAATGAGCAGTTCTTC.

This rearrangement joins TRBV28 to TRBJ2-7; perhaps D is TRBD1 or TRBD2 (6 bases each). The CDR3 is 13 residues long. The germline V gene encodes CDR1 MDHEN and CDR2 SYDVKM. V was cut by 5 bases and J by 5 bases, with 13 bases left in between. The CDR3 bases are TGTGCCAGCAGTGTTGGGGGGCGGAACGAGCAGTACGTC. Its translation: CASSVGGRNEQYV.

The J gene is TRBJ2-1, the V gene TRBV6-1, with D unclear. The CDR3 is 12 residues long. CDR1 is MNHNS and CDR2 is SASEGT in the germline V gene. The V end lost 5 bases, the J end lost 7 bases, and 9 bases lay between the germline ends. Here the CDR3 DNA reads TGTGCCAGCAGTCACCAGGCTAATGAGCAGTTCTTC. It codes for CASSHQANEQFF.

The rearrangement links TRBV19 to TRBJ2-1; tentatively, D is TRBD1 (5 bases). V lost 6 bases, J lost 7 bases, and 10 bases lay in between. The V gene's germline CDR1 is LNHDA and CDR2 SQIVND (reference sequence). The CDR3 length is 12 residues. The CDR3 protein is CASSKGVNEQFF. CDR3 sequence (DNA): TGTGCCAGTAGCAAAGGGGTTAATGAGCAGTTCTTC.

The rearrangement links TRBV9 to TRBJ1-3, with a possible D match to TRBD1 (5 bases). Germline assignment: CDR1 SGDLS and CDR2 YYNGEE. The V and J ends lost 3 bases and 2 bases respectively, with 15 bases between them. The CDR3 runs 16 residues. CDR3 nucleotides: TGTGCCAGCAGCGCCTCAGGGCGGATTACTGGAAACACCATATATTTT. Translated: CASSASGRITGNTIYF.

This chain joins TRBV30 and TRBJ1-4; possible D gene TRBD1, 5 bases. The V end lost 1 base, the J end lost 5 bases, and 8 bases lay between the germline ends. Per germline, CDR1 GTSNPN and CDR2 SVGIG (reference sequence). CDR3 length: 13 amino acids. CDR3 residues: CAWSGDGNEKLFF. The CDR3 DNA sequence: TGTGCCTGGAGTGGGGACGGAAATGAAAAACTGTTTTTT.

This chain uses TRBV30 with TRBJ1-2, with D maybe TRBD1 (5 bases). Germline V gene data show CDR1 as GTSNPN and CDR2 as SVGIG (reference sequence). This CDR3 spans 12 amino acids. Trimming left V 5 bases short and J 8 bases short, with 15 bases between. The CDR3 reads CAWDYGRGGYTF. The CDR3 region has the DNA TGTGCCTGGGACTACGGGAGGGGCGGCTACACCTTC. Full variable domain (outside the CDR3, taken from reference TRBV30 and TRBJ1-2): SQTIHQWPATLVQPVGSPLSLECTVEGTSNPNLYWYRQAAGRGLQLLFYSVGIGQISSEVPQNLSASRPQDRQFILSSKKLLLSDSGFYLCAWDYGRGGYTFGSGTRLTVV.

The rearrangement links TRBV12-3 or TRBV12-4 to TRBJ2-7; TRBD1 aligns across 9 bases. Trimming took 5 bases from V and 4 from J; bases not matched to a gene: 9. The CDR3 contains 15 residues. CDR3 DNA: TGTGCCAGCAGTCTTTACTCCGGGACAGGGTACGAGCAGTACTTC. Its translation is CASSLYSGTGYEQYF.

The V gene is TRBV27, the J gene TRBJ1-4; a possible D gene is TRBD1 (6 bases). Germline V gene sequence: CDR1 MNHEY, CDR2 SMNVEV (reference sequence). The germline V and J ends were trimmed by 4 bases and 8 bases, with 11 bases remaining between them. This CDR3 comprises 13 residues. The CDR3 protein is CASSYRVYEKLFF. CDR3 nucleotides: TGTGCCAGCAGTTACAGGGTTTACGAAAAACTGTTTTTT.

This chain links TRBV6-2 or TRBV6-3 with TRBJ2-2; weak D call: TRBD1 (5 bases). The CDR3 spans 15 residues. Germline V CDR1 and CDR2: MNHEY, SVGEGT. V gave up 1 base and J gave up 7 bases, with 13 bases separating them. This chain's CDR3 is CASSYYGQGHGELFF. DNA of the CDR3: TGTGCCAGCAGTTACTACGGGCAGGGCCACGGGGAGCTGTTTTTT.

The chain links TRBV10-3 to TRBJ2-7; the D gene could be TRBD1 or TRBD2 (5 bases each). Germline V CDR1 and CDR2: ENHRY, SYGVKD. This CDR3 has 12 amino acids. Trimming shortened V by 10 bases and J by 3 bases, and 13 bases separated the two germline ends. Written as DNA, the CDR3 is TGTGCCACCAACCGGGACGGCTACGAGCAGTACGTC. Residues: CATNRDGYEQYV.